This TCR beta chain was documented in a study of T cell responses to AZD1222 COVID-19 vaccine (dated by TCRdb to the early 2020s). In terms of the full investigation: TCR sequencing was performed for over 230 trial participants, of whom around 200 were given two doses of AZD1222 and around 25 were given two doses of MenACWY control vaccine. Trial participants were enrolled into age subgroups of 18-55, 56-69 and 70-plus years, which contained roughly 140, 27 and 60 TCR-sequenced participants, respectively. What the study reported, not specific to this receptor: Conclusions about previously exposed vaccinees were limited because only six AZD1222 recipients were SARS-CoV-2 seropositive at baseline. The whole spike protein was spanned by vaccine-associated CD4 TCRs, and dominant responses were seen in regions 160-218 and 743-854. After two AZD1222 doses, spike-specific TCR breadth and depth were significantly higher than at day 0 and than in MenACWY recipients. The 56-69-year group was small, and its depth increase did not reach significance, likely because of low power. Epitopes outside the regions mutated in the B.1.351 and B.1.1.7 variants were reportedly recognized by nearly half of the unique spike-specific TCRs. Participants were mostly white British and included more females than males, and it was suggested by the authors that clonal diversity may have been underestimated. Because no day 14 peak-response samples were available, repertoires were characterized only after the peak T cell response.

At the junction V is shortened by 4 bases and J by 5 bases, with 5 bases in between. From cysteine to phenylalanine, the CDR3 is 11 amino acids long. CDR3 DNA is the only sequence kept; it has 33 bases, read in frame from the first base. Taken from the germline V gene, the CDR1 and CDR2 loops are SNHLY and FYNNEI. This clone was detected only a few times. This receptor's antigen is unknown. No clone much larger than this one lies a single base away; base qualities are absent. Reading the label with the study, this specimen's time point is: about 28 days (+/-7) after the second vaccine dose. AZD1222 recipients given second doses at about 4 weeks or at about 12 weeks were pooled, since spike-specific TCR depth and breadth were not found to differ between the two schedules. Vaccinee samples were obtained from the UK trials COV001 and COV002, which included a single-blind randomized controlled phase 2/3 trial of AZD1222 (ChAdOx1 nCoV-19) in healthy adults. Trial participant PBMC samples were collected at day 0 and day 28 after the second dose for TCRbeta chain sequencing.

The CDR3 regions of human TCRbeta chains were subjected to immunosequencing. The authors' analysis ran thus. TCRs in the repertoires were matched against a reference library of SARS-CoV-2-specific TCRs that had been generated with the MIRA antigen-specificity platform. Breadth was defined as the fraction of unique TCRs that were SARS-CoV-2-associated, and depth was defined as the fraction of total T cells that were SARS-CoV-2-associated. Using the MIRA data, each spike-specific TCR was mapped to the spike region that the TCR reacts to and placed in a CD4 or CD8 class. Log10-transformed breadth and depth values were compared by one-way ANOVA with Sidak's multiple comparisons tests. The clones in this table, taken by TCRdb from immuneACCESS, are in-frame only. Not every clone is retained; where verified, under half of the shortfall comes from an unresolved V gene, and the cause of the rest is unknown. The V and J calls and the clone size are those of that table, but D and trimming were determined from the DNA. The sample table lists some 60,000 clones, around 80% of them with a count of one. Of the sample, less than 4.5% falls within the top ten clones.

Sequences were derived from peripheral blood, sampled 28 days after the second AZD1222 dose. This receptor was obtained from an adult who received the AZD1222 COVID-19 vaccine. The rearranged chain carries TRBV2 and TRBJ2-5; a confident D gene designation cannot be given. The CDR3 reads as follows: CASSGGETQYF. In nucleotide form, the sequence is TGTGCCAGCAGTGGAGGCGAGACCCAGTACTTC. The entire variable domain, with the stretches around the CDR3 drawn from the reference TRBV2 and TRBJ2-5 proteins, is EPEVTQTPSHQVTQMGQEVILRCVPISNHLYFYWYRQILGQKVEFLVSFYNNEISEKSEIFDDQFSVERPDGSNFTLKIRSTKLEDSAMYFCASSGGETQYFGPGTRLLVL.